These 15 T cell receptor beta chains originate from one sample sequenced in a study of blood T cell repertoires in COVID-19. The assay was immunoSEQ multiplex PCR, and TCRdb's table has in-frame clones only and misses some. The data contain around 270,000 clones, 75% to 90% of them singletons. Sample: peripheral blood. These receptors came from a man in his forties with acute or convalescent COVID-19.

The rearrangement links TRBV11-2 to TRBJ2-6, with TRBD1 matching 9 bases. The CDR3 covers 19 residues. After removal of 1 base from V and 0 bases from J, the junction contained 7 bases not matched to a gene. Germline V gene sequence: CDR1 SGHAT, CDR2 FQNNGV. The CDR3 DNA reads TGTGCCAGCAGCTTAGGACTAGGGACAGGGACCTCTGGGGCCAACGTCCTGACTTTC. It is translated as CASSLGLGTGTSGANVLTF.

In regard to this clone: The sample carries other DNA sequences with the same CDR3. V gene TRBV9 combines with J gene TRBJ2-7, with TRBD1 identical over 9 bases. Germline V gene sequence: CDR1 SGDLS, CDR2 YYNGEE. With 0 bases clipped from V and 4 bases from J, the junction kept 5 bases outside the gene matches. The CDR3 covers 15 residues. CDR3 bases: TGTGCCAGCAGCGTAGGGACAGGGGAAGTTTACGAGCAGTACTTC. Encoded protein: CASSVGTGEVYEQYF.

This clone has just one count. The chain has TRBV6-5 and TRBJ2-1; D possibly corresponds to TRBD2 (7 bases). V lost 6 bases, J lost 2 bases, and 11 bases lay in between. CDR3 length equals 14 residues. The germline gives CDR1 MNHEY, CDR2 SVGAGI. The CDR3 DNA reads TGTGCCAGCAGCGGGGGGCGAACCTACAATGAGCAGTTCTTC. Protein product: CASSGGRTYNEQFF.

This chain connects TRBV5-1 to TRBJ2-1; 10 bases agree with TRBD1. V gave up 0 bases and J gave up 3 bases; unmatched junction bases: 3. The CDR3 consists of 16 residues. Germline V CDR1 and CDR2: SGHRS, YFSETQ. The DNA for the CDR3 is TGCGCCAGCAGCTTGGGACAGGGGGCCTTCTACAATGAGCAGTTCTTC. This encodes CASSLGQGAFYNEQFF. Supplemented by reference TRBV5-1 and TRBJ2-1, the full variable domain reads KAGVTQTPRYLIKTRGQQVTLSCSPISGHRSVSWYQQTPGQGLQFLFEYFSETQRNKGNFPGRFSGRQFSNSRSEMNVSTLELGDSALYLCASSLGQGAFYNEQFFGPGTRLTVL.

The V call is TRBV5-4, the J call TRBJ1-6; D might be TRBD1 (5 bases). V gave up 0 bases and J gave up 9 bases, with 13 bases separating them. This CDR3 spans 15 amino acids. Per germline, CDR1 SGHNT and CDR2 YYREEE (reference sequence). CDR3 DNA: TGTGCCAGCAGCTTGGCCGCAGGGAACGGTTCACCCCTCCACTTT. It codes for CASSLAAGNGSPLHF.

This rearrangement joins TRBV11-2 to TRBJ2-3, with D unclear. Germline V gene data show CDR1 as SGHAT and CDR2 as FQNNGV. CDR3 length: 14 amino acids. Trimming removed 5 bases from V and 2 bases from J, with 11 bases in between. The CDR3 spells CASSLVRLTDTQYF. CDR3 bases: TGTGCCAGCAGCCTTGTGAGGCTCACAGATACGCAGTATTTT.

The chain combines TRBV12-3 or TRBV12-4 with TRBJ1-1; a weak D match, TRBD1 (6 bases). The V gene lost 6 bases and the J gene lost 1 base, with 9 bases spanning the gap. The CDR3 is made up of 13 amino acids. DNA for the CDR3: TGTGCCAGCAGGACACAGGGGAACACTGAAGCTTTCTTT. Translating gives CASRTQGNTEAFF.

This sequence joins TRBV7-2 and TRBJ1-5; D is possibly TRBD1 (6 bases). The length of the CDR3 is 15 residues. Germline-derived CDR1 and CDR2 are SGHTA and FQGNSA. The V end lost 0 bases, the J end lost 7 bases, and 13 bases lay between the germline ends. The CDR3 sequence is CASSLAGGAKQPQHF. The CDR3 DNA reads as TGTGCCAGCAGCTTAGCGGGGGGGGCCAAGCAGCCCCAGCATTTT.

This rearrangement joins TRBV27 to TRBJ2-7, with no clear D. V lost 0 bases and J 2 bases, leaving 11 bases between the germline ends. The CDR3 runs 15 residues. CDR1 is MNHEY and CDR2 is SMNVEV in the germline V gene (reference sequence). The CDR3 DNA reads as TGTGCCAGCAGTTTATCGATAGGTGGGCCCTACGAGCAGTACTTC. As protein: CASSLSIGGPYEQYF.

The chain has TRBV10-3 and TRBJ1-1, with TRBD1 matching over 8 bases. This CDR3 is built from 11 residues. Per germline, CDR1 ENHRY and CDR2 SYGVKD. The V gene end was trimmed by 6 bases and the J gene end by 7 bases; junction bases not matched to a gene: 1. For the CDR3, the DNA is TGTGCCATCAGAGGACAGGGTGAAGCTTTCTTT. Protein sequence: CAIRGQGEAFF.

This chain joins TRBV6-5 and TRBJ1-5, with D hard to call. In germline, CDR1 is MNHEY, CDR2 SVGAGI. The CDR3 runs 13 residues. V lost 4 bases to trimming and J lost 1 base, with 5 bases between them. The CDR3 DNA is TGTGCCAGCAGTTCGGGGAGCAATCAGCCCCAGCATTTT. Translating gives CASSSGSNQPQHF.

The gene calls are TRBV29-1 and TRBJ2-3; 8 positions agree with TRBD1. This CDR3 spans 14 amino acids. CDR1 and CDR2 from the germline V gene are SQVTM and ANQGSEA. With 2 bases clipped from V and 3 bases from J, the junction kept 4 bases outside the gene matches. CDR3 bases: TGCAGCGTTGAACGGCAGGGGGCAACAGATACGCAGTATTTT. It translates to CSVERQGATDTQYF.

Comment on this clone: The sample contains more than one DNA sequence encoding this CDR3. The chain links TRBV2 to TRBJ1-2; a weak D match, TRBD1 (5 bases). The CDR3 length is 13 residues. Trimming took off 6 bases at V and 2 bases at J, with 10 bases between the two ends. Germline CDR1 and CDR2: SNHLY and FYNNEI. The CDR3 sequence: CASRRDSNYGYTF. CDR3 nucleotides: TGTGCCAGCAGACGGGACTCCAACTATGGCTACACCTTC.

The sample holds a few counts of this clone. The chain carries TRBV2 and TRBJ1-1, with D perhaps TRBD1 (5 bases). V was trimmed by 8 bases and J by 10 bases, leaving 14 bases between them. The CDR3 contains 11 residues. Per the germline V gene, CDR1 is SNHLY and CDR2 is FYNNEI. CDR3 bases: TGTGCCAGCGATAACGGACATGTAGCTTTCTTT. It translates to CASDNGHVAFF. Based on the CDR3 plus reference TRBV2 and TRBJ1-1, the full variable domain is EPEVTQTPSHQVTQMGQEVILRCVPISNHLYFYWYRQILGQKVEFLVSFYNNEISEKSEIFDDQFSVERPDGSNFTLKIRSTKLEDSAMYFCASDNGHVAFFGQGTRLTVV.

V is TRBV18 and J is TRBJ1-3; 10 positions agree with TRBD1. J lost 4 bases, V lost 3 bases, and 6 bases had no gene match. The germline CDR1 and CDR2 sequences are KGHSH and LQKENI. The CDR3 covers 16 residues. The chain's CDR3 is CASSPQGQGTGNTIYF. The CDR3 nucleotides are TGTGCCAGCTCACCCCAGGGACAGGGGACCGGAAACACCATATATTTT.